This TCR beta chain emerged from a study of cytomegalovirus exposure and HLA in healthy donors. Study-wide results and limits: The authors judged a highly shared variant cluster likely a sequencing artifact.

It was with 60 Vbeta and 13 Jbeta primers that the PCR ran. Produced via immunoSEQ multiplex PCR; TCRdb's table is partial and in-frame only. This table holds under 150,000 clones, roughly three quarters found once. This clone was counted a few times. Its antigen remains unknown. The germline CDR1 and CDR2 sequences are SNHLY and FYNNEI. The CDR3 is made up of 16 amino acids. After removal of 10 bases from V and 4 bases from J, the junction contained 12 bases not matched to a gene. V gene TRBV2 combines with J gene TRBJ2-3; 12 bases line up with TRBD1. The sequenced sample consisted of PBMCs. This sequence originates from a female donor in good health and CMV-seronegative. CDR3 in DNA: TGTGCCATCTCTCCCCCTGGGGACAGGGGGCCAGATACGCAGTATTTT. Encoded protein: CAISPPGDRGPDTQYF. Filled out from reference TRBV2 and TRBJ2-3, the complete variable domain reads EPEVTQTPSHQVTQMGQEVILRCVPISNHLYFYWYRQILGQKVEFLVSFYNNEISEKSEIFDDQFSVERPDGSNFTLKIRSTKLEDSAMYFCAISPPGDRGPDTQYFGPGTRLTVL.